This T cell receptor beta chain was identified during a study of blood T cell repertoires in COVID-19. One Seattle source followed patients from active infection through their disease course. In the original processing: Estimation of nucleated cell counts relied on the amplification of reference gene primers. The repertoire was sequenced with immunoSEQ multiplex PCR; TCRdb's copy has only in-frame clones and lacks some. The D gene and trimming were derived from the DNA, and the V and J assignments and clone size from that table. Of 150,000 to 200,000 clones listed, approximately 92% are singletons. The sample comprised peripheral blood. The source of this sequence is a man aged 30 to 45 with COVID-19, enrolled during active disease.

CDR3: CASSPTGQGNIQYF. Written as DNA, the CDR3 is TGCGCCAGCAGCCCTACCGGACAGGGTAACATTCAGTACTTC. V and J are TRBV5-1 and TRBJ2-4; 8 bases line up with TRBD1. From germline, CDR1 is SGHRS and CDR2 YFSETQ. V lost 4 bases to trimming and J lost 7 bases; unmatched junction nucleotides: 7. The CDR3 totals 14 residues.